The T cell receptor beta chain described here comes from a study of cytomegalovirus exposure and HLA in healthy donors. Study-level findings and limits: Previous analysis showed most TCR beta V segments were productive about 87% or about 30% of the time. Reportedly, a later analysis found an Asian-associated ancestry cluster had fewer N-insertions than the roughly 700-donor mean.

PCR was performed using 60 Vbeta and 13 Jbeta primers. Sequencing was performed with immunoSEQ multiplex PCR; in TCRdb, only in-frame clones are kept and a portion is missing. The sample includes about 68,000 clones, about 81% seen only once; the top ten take 6.5%. In this sample, this clone turned up a few times. Antigen specificity is unknown. Every donor was a healthy person donating bone marrow. Germline V CDR1 and CDR2: SGHTA, FQGNSA. J was trimmed by 7 bases and V by 2 bases; bases with no gene match: 8. The CDR3 runs 16 residues. This TCR came from a human donor in good health. The chain links TRBV7-2 to TRBJ1-6, with 7 bases aligning to TRBD1. Sequencing was carried out using PBMCs. CDR3 bases: TGTGCCAGCAGCTTAAGCAACCGACAGGGAAATTCACCCCTCCACTTT. It is translated as CASSLSNRQGNSPLHF.